A single sample is the source of the 19 T cell receptor beta chains below, sequenced in a study of T cells in localized non-small cell lung cancer. Repertoires were generated with immunoSEQ multiplex PCR, while TCRdb's copy carries only in-frame clones and drops some. The data hold 25,000 to 30,000 clones, with roughly 87% observed a single time. The source was peripheral blood, collected before any cancer treatment. The receptors were gathered from a male donor older than 55 with stage I lung adenocarcinoma.

CDR3 region: CASSLGGSQETQYF. The CDR3, as DNA: TGTGCCAGCAGCTTAGGTGGCAGCCAAGAGACCCAGTACTTC. The rearrangement joins TRBV11-2 to TRBJ2-5; no clear D gene. V was clipped by 1 base and J by 1 base, with 7 bases between them. Looked up from germline, CDR1 is SGHAT and CDR2 is FQNNGV. CDR3 length: 14 residues.

The chain has TRBV7-2 and TRBJ2-7; D unresolved. CDR3 size: 13 residues. The ends were cut back, 4 bases at V and 2 bases at J, with 9 bases in the middle. Germline V CDR1 and CDR2: SGHTA, FQGNSA. CDR3: CASSSYFAYEQYF. As DNA, the CDR3 is TGTGCCAGCAGCTCCTACTTTGCCTACGAGCAGTACTTC.

The gene calls are TRBV5-5 and TRBJ1-2, with D uncertain. The V and J ends lost 2 bases and 6 bases respectively, with 8 bases between them. Looked up from germline, CDR1 is SGHKS and CDR2 is YYEKEE (reference sequence). CDR3 size: 12 residues. The CDR3 DNA sequence: TGTGCCAGCAGCTTCACGGGAGATGGCTACACCTTC. This encodes CASSFTGDGYTF.

V and J are TRBV28 and TRBJ1-1; D gene ambiguous. The CDR3 contains 15 residues. Germline values: CDR1 MDHEN, CDR2 SYDVKM. The V gene lost 5 bases and the J gene lost 0 bases, with 13 bases spanning the gap. CDR3 coding DNA: TGTGCCAGCAGTCTACCCGGACCTATGAACACTGAAGCTTTCTTT. Translated, it gives CASSLPGPMNTEAFF.

The genes are TRBV27 and TRBJ1-2; D might be TRBD1 (5 bases). The CDR3 contains 20 residues. CDR1 and CDR2 from the germline V gene are MNHEY and SMNVEV (reference sequence). Between the trimmed V and J ends, which lost 0 bases and 0 bases, there was a span of 23 bases. The CDR3: CASSLSRGGPPDYSNYGYTF. The CDR3 DNA is TGTGCCAGCAGTTTATCGCGGGGGGGACCGCCGGATTATTCTAACTATGGCTACACCTTC.

The chain is built from TRBV14 and TRBJ2-2; D uncertain. Looked up from germline, CDR1 is SGHDN and CDR2 is FVKESK. The CDR3 spans 15 residues. Deletions cut 1 base from V and 0 bases from J, with 6 bases between. The CDR3 DNA reads as TGTGCCAGCAGCCAAGCGCGTTCGAACACCGGGGAGCTGTTTTTT. Encoded protein: CASSQARSNTGELFF.

This CDR3 is CASSQGWGNVGTQYF. In DNA form, the CDR3 reads TGCGCCAGCAGCCAAGGGTGGGGCAATGTGGGGACCCAGTACTTC. J is TRBJ2-5 and V is TRBV4-3; possibly TRBD1 for D (5 bases). With 1 base removed from V and 7 bases from J, the gap between germline ends came to 16 bases. There are 15 residues in the CDR3. Germline assignment: CDR1 LGHNA and CDR2 YSLEER.

The chain recombines TRBV5-1 with TRBJ2-7, with 9 bases lining up with TRBD1. The CDR3 loop spans 13 amino acids. CDR1 is SGHRS, CDR2 YFSETQ, per germline. J lost 6 bases, V lost 4 bases, and 5 bases had no gene match. The CDR3 spells CASSGTGRSEQYF. The CDR3 coding sequence is TGCGCCAGCAGCGGGACAGGGAGGTCCGAGCAGTACTTC.

This clone was detected once. V and J are TRBV6-5 and TRBJ1-3, with D perhaps matching TRBD1 (5 bases). Trimming took off 5 bases at V and 5 bases at J, with 16 bases between the two ends. In germline, CDR1 is MNHEY, CDR2 SVGAGI. This CDR3 spans 15 amino acids. The CDR3 sequence is CASSPDGAARNTIYF. The CDR3 DNA reads TGTGCCAGCAGTCCGGATGGGGCGGCGAGAAACACCATATATTTT.

The rearrangement links TRBV19 to TRBJ2-2; D is unresolved. The V end was cut by 2 bases, the J end by 2 bases, with 6 bases between. The CDR3 totals 14 residues. The germline gives CDR1 LNHDA, CDR2 SQIVND (reference sequence). The CDR3, as DNA: TGTGCCAGTAGTATAAGGGCCAACACCGGGGAGCTGTTTTTT. It translates to CASSIRANTGELFF.

This chain links TRBV5-1 with TRBJ2-3; 7 bases match TRBD1. Germline CDR1 is SGHRS and CDR2 is YFSETQ. The CDR3 is 15 residues long. V lost 2 bases, J lost 2 bases, and 5 bases stayed unmatched. The CDR3 loop is CASSFSTGPTDTQYF. CDR3 DNA sequence: TGCGCCAGCAGCTTCTCGACAGGGCCCACAGATACGCAGTATTTT. The full variable domain, in which reference TRBV5-1 and TRBJ2-3 provide the parts outside the CDR3, is KAGVTQTPRYLIKTRGQQVTLSCSPISGHRSVSWYQQTPGQGLQFLFEYFSETQRNKGNFPGRFSGRQFSNSRSEMNVSTLELGDSALYLCASSFSTGPTDTQYFGPGTRLTVL.

The genes are TRBV6-1 and TRBJ1-4; D is possibly TRBD1 (5 bases). Germline V CDR1 and CDR2: MNHNS, SASEGT. The germline V and J ends were trimmed by 5 bases and 6 bases, with 16 bases remaining between them. This CDR3 has 15 amino acids. In DNA form, the CDR3 reads TGTGCCAGCAGTCTAGGGGAGGGATGGGATGAAAAACTGTTTTTT. It specifies CASSLGEGWDEKLFF.

V is TRBV9 and J is TRBJ2-3; 11 positions agree with TRBD1. There are 17 residues in the CDR3. Germline trimming cut 4 bases from V and 1 base from J; bases unmatched to any gene: 8. Germline lookup yields CDR1 SGDLS and CDR2 YYNGEE. The CDR3, as DNA: TGTGCCAGCAGCCTTCGGACAGGGGGCGCGGGCACAGATACGCAGTATTTT. Translation: CASSLRTGGAGTDTQYF.

The gene calls are TRBV28 and TRBJ2-5, with D maybe TRBD2 (6 bases). The length of the CDR3 is 15 residues. The V gene lost 3 bases and the J gene lost 1 base, with 12 bases spanning the gap. The germline V gene has CDR1 MDHEN and CDR2 SYDVKM. The CDR3 nucleotides are TGTGCCAGCAGTTTGGGGGGAACCCTCCAAGAGACCCAGTACTTC. Its translation: CASSLGGTLQETQYF.

The chain has TRBV7-4 and TRBJ2-7, with TRBD1 matching 7 bases. V lost 1 base, J lost 2 bases, and 5 bases stayed unmatched. Germline CDR1 SGHVT, CDR2 SQSDAQ. The CDR3 totals 15 residues. The CDR3 loop is CASSLDWQGAYEQYF. The CDR3 bases are TGTGCCAGCAGCTTAGATTGGCAGGGGGCCTACGAGCAGTACTTC.

This rearrangement joins TRBV13 to TRBJ1-6, with 7 nucleotides matching TRBD1. J lost 8 bases, V lost 7 bases, and 17 bases had no gene match. This CDR3 contains 17 residues. CDR1 and CDR2 from the germline V gene are PRHDT and FYEKMQ (reference sequence). For the CDR3, the DNA is TGTGCCAGCATCGCACGTGGGGTCAAGGGGGCTGATTCACCCCTCCACTTT. This sequence encodes CASIARGVKGADSPLHF.

The chain carries TRBV10-3 and TRBJ2-1, with 7 bases lining up with TRBD1. The V and J ends lost 7 bases and 9 bases, in that order; junction bases with no gene match: 12. Per the germline V gene, CDR1 is ENHRY and CDR2 is SYGVKD. The CDR3 contains 14 residues. CDR3 DNA sequence: TGTGCCATCAATAAGGGGGACAGTACTAGTGAGCAGTTCTTC. Translation gives CAINKGDSTSEQFF.

This clone was picked up one time. The chain combines TRBV4-3 with TRBJ2-7, with D perhaps TRBD2 (7 bases). The CDR3 length is 16 residues. From germline, CDR1 is LGHNA and CDR2 YSLEER. Trimming pared 4 bases from V and 4 bases from J, leaving 20 bases between. This CDR3 reads CASSPLLRGGSYEQYF. DNA for the CDR3: TGCGCCAGCAGCCCCCTCCTCCGCGGGGGCTCGTACGAGCAGTACTTC.

The chain recombines TRBV6-1 with TRBJ1-4; maybe TRBD1 (6 bases). Germline CDR1 and CDR2: MNHNS and SASEGT. This CDR3 is built from 15 residues. V was clipped by 7 bases and J by 6 bases, with 18 bases between them. The CDR3 DNA follows: TGTGCCAGCATCAGTCAAGGGGGGGCTTATGAAAAACTGTTTTTT. Protein: CASISQGGAYEKLFF.